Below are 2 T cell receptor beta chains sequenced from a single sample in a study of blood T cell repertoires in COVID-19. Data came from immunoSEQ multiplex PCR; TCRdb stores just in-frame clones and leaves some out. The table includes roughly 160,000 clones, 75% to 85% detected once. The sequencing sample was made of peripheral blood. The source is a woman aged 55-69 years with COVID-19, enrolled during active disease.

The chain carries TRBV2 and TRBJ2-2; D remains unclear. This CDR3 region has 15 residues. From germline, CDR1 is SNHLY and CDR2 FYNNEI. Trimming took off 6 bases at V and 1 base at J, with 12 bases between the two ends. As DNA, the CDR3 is TGTGCCAGCAGGCCCCCGGTTTTGAACACCGGGGAGCTGTTTTTT. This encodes CASRPPVLNTGELFF.

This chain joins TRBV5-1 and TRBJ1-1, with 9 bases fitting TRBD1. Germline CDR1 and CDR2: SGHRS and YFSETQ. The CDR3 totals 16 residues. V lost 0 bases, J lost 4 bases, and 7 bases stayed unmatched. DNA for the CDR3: TGCGCCAGCAGCTTGGGTAGGGGACAGGGAGCCACTGAAGCTTTCTTT. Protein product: CASSLGRGQGATEAFF.